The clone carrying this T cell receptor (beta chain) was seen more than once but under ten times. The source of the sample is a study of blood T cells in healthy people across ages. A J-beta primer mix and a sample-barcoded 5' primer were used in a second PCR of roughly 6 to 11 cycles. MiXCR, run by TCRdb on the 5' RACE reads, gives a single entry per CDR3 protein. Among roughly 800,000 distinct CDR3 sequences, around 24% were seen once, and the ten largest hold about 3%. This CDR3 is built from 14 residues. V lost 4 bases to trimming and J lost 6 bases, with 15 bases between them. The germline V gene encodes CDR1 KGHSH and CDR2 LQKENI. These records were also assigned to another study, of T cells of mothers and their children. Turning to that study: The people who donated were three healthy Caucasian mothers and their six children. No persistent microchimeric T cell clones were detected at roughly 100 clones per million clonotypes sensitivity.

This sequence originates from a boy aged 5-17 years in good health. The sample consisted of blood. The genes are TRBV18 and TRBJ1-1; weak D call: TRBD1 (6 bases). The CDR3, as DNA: TGTGCCAGCTCACTTGGCCCTCCAGGGGCTGAAGCTTTCTTT. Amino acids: CASSLGPPGAEAFF.